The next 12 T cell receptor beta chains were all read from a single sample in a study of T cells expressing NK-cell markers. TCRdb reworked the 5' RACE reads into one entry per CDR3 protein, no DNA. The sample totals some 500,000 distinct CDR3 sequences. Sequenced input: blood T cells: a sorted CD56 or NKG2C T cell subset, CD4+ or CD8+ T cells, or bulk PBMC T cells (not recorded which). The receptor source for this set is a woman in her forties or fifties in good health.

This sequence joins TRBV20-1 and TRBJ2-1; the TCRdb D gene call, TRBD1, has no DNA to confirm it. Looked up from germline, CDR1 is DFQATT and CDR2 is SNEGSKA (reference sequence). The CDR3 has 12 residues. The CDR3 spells CSAPGSVNEQFF.

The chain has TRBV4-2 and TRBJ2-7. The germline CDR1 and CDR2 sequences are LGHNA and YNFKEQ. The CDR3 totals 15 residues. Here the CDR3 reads CASSQEVLSSYEQYF.

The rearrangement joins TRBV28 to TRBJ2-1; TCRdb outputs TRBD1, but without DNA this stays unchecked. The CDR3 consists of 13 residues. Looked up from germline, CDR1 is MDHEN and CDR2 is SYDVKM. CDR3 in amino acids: CANAPRDRIVQFF.

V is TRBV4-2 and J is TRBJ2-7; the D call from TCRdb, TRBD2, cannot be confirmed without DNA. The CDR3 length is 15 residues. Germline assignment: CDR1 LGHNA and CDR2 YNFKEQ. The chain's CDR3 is CASRLKPGLDYEQYF.

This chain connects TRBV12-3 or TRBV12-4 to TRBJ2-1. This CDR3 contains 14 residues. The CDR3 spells CASSFWQFGNEQFF.

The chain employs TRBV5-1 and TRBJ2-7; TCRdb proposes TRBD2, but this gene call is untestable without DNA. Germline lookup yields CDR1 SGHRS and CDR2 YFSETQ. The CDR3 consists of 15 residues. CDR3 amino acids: CASSGLSGSSYEQYF.

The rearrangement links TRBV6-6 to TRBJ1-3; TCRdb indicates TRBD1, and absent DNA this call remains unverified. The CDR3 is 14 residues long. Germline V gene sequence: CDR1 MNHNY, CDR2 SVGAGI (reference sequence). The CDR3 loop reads CASTLDRTGNTIYF.

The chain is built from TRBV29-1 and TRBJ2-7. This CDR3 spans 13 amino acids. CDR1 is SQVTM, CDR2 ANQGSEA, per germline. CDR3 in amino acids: CSVRVTPSYEQYF.

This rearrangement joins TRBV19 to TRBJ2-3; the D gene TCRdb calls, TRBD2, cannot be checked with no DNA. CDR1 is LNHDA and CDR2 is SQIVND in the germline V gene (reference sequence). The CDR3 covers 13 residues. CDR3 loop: CASRLAITDTQYF.

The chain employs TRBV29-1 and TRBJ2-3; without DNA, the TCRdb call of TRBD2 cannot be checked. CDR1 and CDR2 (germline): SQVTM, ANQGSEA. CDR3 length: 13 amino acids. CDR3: CSVASAGTDTQYF.

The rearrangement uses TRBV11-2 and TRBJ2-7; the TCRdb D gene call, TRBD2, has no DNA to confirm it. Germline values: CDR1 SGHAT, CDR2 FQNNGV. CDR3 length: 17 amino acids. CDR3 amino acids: CASSLDRGLAGAHEQYF. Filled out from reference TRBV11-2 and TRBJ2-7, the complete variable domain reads EAGVAQSPRYKIIEKRQSVAFWCNPISGHATLYWYQQILGQGPKLLIQFQNNGVVDDSQLPKDRFSAERLKGVDSTLKIQPAKLEDSAVYLCASSLDRGLAGAHEQYFGPGTRLTVT.

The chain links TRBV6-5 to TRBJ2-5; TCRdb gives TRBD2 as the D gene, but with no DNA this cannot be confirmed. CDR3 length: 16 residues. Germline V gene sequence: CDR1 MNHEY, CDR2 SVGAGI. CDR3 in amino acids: CASSQTELAAQETQYF.